The 12 T cell receptor beta chains reported below all come from one sample, sequenced in a study of T cell responses to AZD1222 COVID-19 vaccine. Sequencing was performed with immunoSEQ multiplex PCR; in TCRdb, only in-frame clones are kept and a portion is missing. The sample carries under 150,000 clones, roughly 92% recorded once. Sequencing was performed on peripheral blood, taken 28 days after the second AZD1222 dose. Every receptor here comes from an adult who received the AZD1222 COVID-19 vaccine.

V usage is TRBV2 and J usage is TRBJ1-5; no clear D. The CDR3 consists of 14 residues. Trimming shortened V by 4 bases and J by 0 bases, and 7 bases separated the two germline ends. Germline-derived CDR1 and CDR2 are SNHLY and FYNNEI. CDR3 nucleotide sequence: TGTGCCAGCAGTGGACAAAATAGCAATCAGCCCCAGCATTTT. Protein sequence: CASSGQNSNQPQHF.

The chain recombines TRBV10-1 with TRBJ1-1; no definite D call. The CDR3 length is 13 residues. Germline V gene data show CDR1 as WNHNN and CDR2 as SYGVQD (reference sequence). Trimming left V 2 bases short and J 1 base short, with 5 bases between. CDR3 coding DNA: TGCGCCAGCAGTGAGACGGAGAACACTGAAGCTTTCTTT. This gives the protein CASSETENTEAFF.

The J gene is TRBJ1-5, the V gene TRBV7-2; the D is unclear. CDR1 SGHTA and CDR2 FQGNSA come from the germline V gene. V was clipped by 3 bases and J by 4 bases, with 16 bases between them. The CDR3 sequence is 16 residues long. CDR3 in DNA: TGTGCCAGCAGCTTTCTTAACGTCGGGGTGAATCAGCCCCAGCATTTT. The encoded protein is CASSFLNVGVNQPQHF.

The CDR3 sequence is CASSQGANSNQPQHF. The CDR3, as DNA: TGCGCCAGCAGCCAAGGGGCAAATAGCAATCAGCCCCAGCATTTT. The chain has TRBV4-1 and TRBJ1-5; D is uncertain. CDR1 is MGHRA and CDR2 is YSYEKL in the germline V gene. Trimming took 1 base from V and 0 from J, leaving 7 bases between them. This CDR3 comprises 15 residues.

This sequence joins TRBV6-2 or TRBV6-3 and TRBJ2-1; possibly TRBD1 for D (6 bases). Trimming removed 0 bases from V and 4 bases from J, with 16 bases in between. CDR1 MNHEY and CDR2 SVGEGT come from the germline V gene. The CDR3 covers 17 residues. CDR3 protein: CASSYSPPRGVYNEQFF. CDR3 sequence (DNA): TGTGCCAGCAGTTACTCTCCCCCCAGGGGTGTTTACAATGAGCAGTTCTTC.

The V gene is TRBV5-6, the J gene TRBJ2-1, with a tentative D call TRBD2 (6 bases). V lost 3 bases and J lost 1, with 11 bases in between. CDR1 and CDR2 from the germline V gene are SGHDT and YYEEEE. The CDR3 sequence is 15 residues long. CDR3 sequence: CASSSRLVSYNEQFF. For the CDR3, the DNA is TGTGCCAGCAGCTCCCGACTAGTATCCTACAATGAGCAGTTCTTC.

The V gene is TRBV14, the J gene TRBJ1-1; possible D gene TRBD1, 5 bases. Germline V gives CDR1 SGHDN, CDR2 FVKESK. The CDR3 runs 12 residues. V was shortened by 5 bases and J by 8 bases, with 12 bases between the two germline ends. The CDR3 DNA follows: TGTGCCAGCAGCGGGGGAGGGTTAGAAGCTTTCTTT. It is translated as CASSGGGLEAFF.

V and J are TRBV3-1 (or the pseudogene TRBV3-2) and TRBJ1-6, with 8 bases fitting TRBD1. The germline V gene has CDR1 LGHDT and CDR2 YNNKEL (reference sequence). Trimming at V came to 4 bases and at J to 9 bases, leaving 5 bases not matched to a gene. This CDR3 contains 14 residues. The CDR3 protein is CASSLGQDRSPLHF. The CDR3 DNA is TGTGCCAGCAGCCTGGGACAGGACCGTTCACCCCTCCACTTT.

The chain recombines TRBV5-5 with TRBJ2-7; D is uncertain. The CDR3 covers 13 residues. CDR1 and CDR2 from the germline V gene are SGHKS and YYEKEE (reference sequence). V dropped 4 bases and J dropped 2 bases, with 10 bases sitting between them. CDR3 amino acids: CASSGAETYEQYF. CDR3 in DNA: TGTGCCAGCAGCGGAGCCGAGACCTACGAGCAGTACTTC.

The chain employs TRBV4-2 and TRBJ1-1; D is unresolved. V lost 0 bases to trimming and J lost 4 bases, with 18 bases between them. Germline CDR1 LGHNA, CDR2 YNFKEQ. CDR3 length equals 17 residues. Here the CDR3 DNA reads TGTGCCAGCAGCCAAGATCGGATAGGGAAGTGGACCACTGAAGCTTTCTTT. Its protein is CASSQDRIGKWTTEAFF.

V is TRBV30 and J is TRBJ1-5, with D tentatively TRBD1 (6 bases). Germline-derived CDR1 and CDR2 are GTSNPN and SVGIG (reference sequence). Trimming cost V 4 bases and J 5 bases, with 21 bases left between them. The CDR3 spans 16 residues. This CDR3 is CAWNQGTGRWDQPQHF. CDR3 nucleotide sequence: TGTGCCTGGAATCAGGGGACGGGGAGGTGGGATCAGCCCCAGCATTTT.

V gene TRBV7-9 combines with J gene TRBJ1-1; possibly TRBD1 for D (5 bases). The V gene lost 0 bases and the J gene lost 1 base, with 9 bases spanning the gap. Per the germline V gene, CDR1 is SEHNR and CDR2 is FQNEAQ (reference sequence). The CDR3 is made up of 15 amino acids. The CDR3 region is CASSLALGPNTEAFF. CDR3 bases: TGTGCCAGCAGCTTAGCTCTGGGGCCGAACACTGAAGCTTTCTTT.